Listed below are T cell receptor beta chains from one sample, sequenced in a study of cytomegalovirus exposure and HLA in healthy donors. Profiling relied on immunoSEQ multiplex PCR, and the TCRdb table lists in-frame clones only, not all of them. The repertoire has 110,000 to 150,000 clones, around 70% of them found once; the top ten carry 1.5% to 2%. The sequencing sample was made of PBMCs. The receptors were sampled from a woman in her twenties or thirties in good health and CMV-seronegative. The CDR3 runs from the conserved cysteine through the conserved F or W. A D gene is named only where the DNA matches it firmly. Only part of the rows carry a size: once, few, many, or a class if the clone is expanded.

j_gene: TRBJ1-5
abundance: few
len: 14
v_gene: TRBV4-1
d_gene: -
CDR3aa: CASSQEGGNQPQHF
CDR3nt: TGCGCCAGCAGCCAAGAGGGGGGGAATCAGCCCCAGCATTTT

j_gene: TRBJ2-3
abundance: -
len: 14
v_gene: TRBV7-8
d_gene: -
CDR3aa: CASSLVEGLDTQYF
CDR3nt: TGTGCCAGCAGCTTAGTTGAGGGTCTGGATACGCAGTATTTT

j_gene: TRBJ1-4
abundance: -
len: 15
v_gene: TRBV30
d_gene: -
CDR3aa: CAWSVGLSTNEKLFF
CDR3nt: TGTGCCTGGAGTGTGGGCCTCTCAACTAATGAAAAACTGTTTTTT

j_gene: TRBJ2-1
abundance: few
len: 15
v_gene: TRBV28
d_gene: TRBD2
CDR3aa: CASSSSGSVDNEQFF
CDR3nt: TGTGCCAGCAGTTCCAGCGGGAGTGTGGACAATGAGCAGTTCTTC

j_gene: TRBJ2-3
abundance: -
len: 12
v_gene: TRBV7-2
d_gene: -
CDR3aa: CASSFGTDTQYF
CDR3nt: TGTGCCAGCAGCTTCGGGACAGATACGCAGTATTTT

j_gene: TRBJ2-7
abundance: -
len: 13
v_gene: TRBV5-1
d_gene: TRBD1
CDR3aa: CASSSQTGNEQYF
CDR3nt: TGCGCCAGCAGCTCCCAGACAGGGAACGAGCAGTACTTC

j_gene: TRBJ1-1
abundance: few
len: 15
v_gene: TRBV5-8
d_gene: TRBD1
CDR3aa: CASSLTGGAGTEAFF
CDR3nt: TGTGCCAGCAGCTTGACAGGGGGCGCGGGCACTGAAGCTTTCTTT

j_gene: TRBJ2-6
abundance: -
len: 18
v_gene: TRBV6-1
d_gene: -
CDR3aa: CASSEGGGLWAGANVLTF
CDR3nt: TGTGCCAGCAGTGAAGGGGGGGGGCTGTGGGCTGGGGCCAACGTCCTGACTTTC

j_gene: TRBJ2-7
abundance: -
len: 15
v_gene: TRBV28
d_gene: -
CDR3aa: CASRGRLESAYEQYF
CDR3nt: TGTGCCAGCAGGGGCCGACTAGAAAGCGCCTACGAGCAGTACTTC

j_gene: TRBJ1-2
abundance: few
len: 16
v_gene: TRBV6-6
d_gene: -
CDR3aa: CASSYNKGGAGYGYTF
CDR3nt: TGTGCCAGCAGTTACAATAAGGGAGGGGCTGGCTATGGCTACACCTTC

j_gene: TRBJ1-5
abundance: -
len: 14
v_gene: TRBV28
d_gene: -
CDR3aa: CASSLSYSLQPQHF
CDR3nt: TGTGCCAGCAGTTTATCCTACAGTCTACAGCCCCAGCATTTT